This T cell receptor (beta chain) was retrieved from a study of post-analysis software for immune sequencing data. At the level of the study: Disease courses included relapsing-remitting, secondary progressive and progressive-relapsing multiple sclerosis.

For this clonotype: Its antigen remains unknown.

The library was made from cDNA and included unique molecular identifiers. TCRdb processed the PCR reads anew with MiXCR; each CDR3 protein has one entry. The top ten clones hold 4% to 6% of a sample with some 260,000 distinct CDR3 sequences, 36% of them seen once. Study-wide results and limits: Comparison of patients with controls showed five or six TRBV segments more frequent in patients, TRBV5-6, TRBV5-1 and TRBV20-1 among them. Strong co-clustering by F measure linked samples that shared a preparation batch.

Germline V gene data show CDR1 as DFQATT and CDR2 as SNEGSKA (reference sequence). The CDR3 runs to 16 residues. V shed 0 bases, J shed 6 bases, and the junction held 9 bases outside the gene matches. Input material: blood. The sequence derives from a girl between 5 and 17 years old with multiple sclerosis. The gene calls are TRBV20-1 and TRBJ2-1; 9 nucleotides agree with TRBD2. The CDR3 DNA follows: TGCAGTGCTAGAGATAGAGTGCTAGCGGGGAGCAATGAGCAGTTCTTC. It encodes CSARDRVLAGSNEQFF.